This is a list of T cell receptor beta chains from one sample in a study of CD8+ T cells in alopecia areata. Sequencing used immunoSEQ multiplex PCR; TCRdb keeps in-frame clones, though not all of them. The profile shows some 130,000 clones, about three fifths of them singletons. Sequenced material: CD4+ T cells sorted from blood, taken at week 0. The receptors come from a human donor with alopecia areata. CDR3s include the opening cysteine and the closing phenylalanine or tryptophan. Fields, in order: clone size, CDR3 length, D gene, V gene, J gene, CDR3 DNA, CDR3 protein. The D gene is left open where the match is weak. Clone size, where shown, is once, few, many, or a class for clones that have expanded.

NA	12	NA	TRBV25-1	TRBJ2-7	TGTGCCAGCAGTGCTACAGGGTACGAGCAGTACTTC	CASSATGYEQYF
NA	15	NA	TRBV4-2	TRBJ1-2	TGTGCCAGCAGCCCCGGACCGACGGATAACTATGGCTACACCTTC	CASSPGPTDNYGYTF
NA	15	NA	TRBV6-5	TRBJ2-5	TGTGCCAGCAGTTACTCCGGTACCTACCAAGAGACCCAGTACTTC	CASSYSGTYQETQYF
NA	15	NA	TRBV29-1	TRBJ1-5	TGCAGCGTTGAAGATCCGGGCACCCCCAATCAGCCCCAGCATTTT	CSVEDPGTPNQPQHF
NA	16	TRBD1	TRBV7-2	TRBJ1-5	TGTGCCAGCAGACCCGGAGGGACAGGGAACAATCAGCCCCAGCATTTT	CASRPGGTGNNQPQHF
NA	13	TRBD2	TRBV30	TRBJ2-7	TGTGCCTGGAGTGGACTAGCGGCATTGAAGCAGTACTTC	CAWSGLAALKQYF
few	13	NA	TRBV2	TRBJ1-2	TGTGCCAGCAGTGAGAACAGGGCGGATGGCTACACCTTC	CASSENRADGYTF
few	16	NA	TRBV29-1	TRBJ2-1	TGCAGCGTTTCCCCCGGGGGCGGTACAACCCACAATGAGCAGTTCTTC	CSVSPGGGTTHNEQFF
NA	15	TRBD2	TRBV7-2	TRBJ2-5	TGTGCCAGCAGCTTAGGGGGACTAGCTGGGGAGACCCAGTACTTC	CASSLGGLAGETQYF
NA	12	NA	TRBV29-1	TRBJ1-2	TGCAGCGTTTTTGAGGGGAGGAATGGCTACACCTTC	CSVFEGRNGYTF
few	14	NA	TRBV2	TRBJ1-5	TGTGCCAGCAGTTGGGGCGGGGAAAATCAGCCCCAGCATTTT	CASSWGGENQPQHF
NA	13	NA	TRBV5-1	TRBJ1-1	TGCGCCAGCGCGAACCTCGGGGAGCGTGAAGCTTTCTTT	CASANLGEREAFF
few	15	TRBD1	TRBV30	TRBJ1-6	TGTGCCTGGAGCTCCGGGACAGGGTGGAATTCACCCCTCCACTTT	CAWSSGTGWNSPLHF
NA	14	NA	TRBV7-9	TRBJ2-1	TGTGCCAGTAGCTTAGACGGCCGTAGAGATGAGCAGTTCTTC	CASSLDGRRDEQFF
few	11	NA	TRBV7-2	TRBJ2-1	TGTGCCAGCAGCCGCACTCGGGAGCAGTTCTTC	CASSRTREQFF
NA	13	NA	TRBV25-1	TRBJ2-7	TGTGCCAGCAGGCCGGATACCTCCTACGAGCAGTACTTC	CASRPDTSYEQYF
NA	12	NA	TRBV14	TRBJ2-5	TGTGCCAGCAGCCAAGAACGGAAGACCCAGTACTTC	CASSQERKTQYF
NA	11	NA	TRBV30	TRBJ1-2	TGTGCCTGGAGTGTAACCCACAGTCTCACCTTC	CAWSVTHSLTF
NA	13	NA	TRBV30	TRBJ1-4	TGTGCCTGGGGGAGGCAACTAAGTGAAAAACTGTTTTTT	CAWGRQLSEKLFF
NA	13	NA	TRBV4-3	TRBJ2-1	TGCGCCAGCAGCCAAGCTACCGTTGATGAGCAGTTCTTC	CASSQATVDEQFF
once	15	NA	TRBV9	TRBJ2-2	TGTGCCAGCAGCGTAGACCCGACAGTCACCGGGGAGCTGTTTTTT	CASSVDPTVTGELFF
once	14	NA	TRBV29-1	TRBJ2-2	TGCAGCGTCGGGGGACGGGAGAACACCGGGGAGCTGTTTTTT	CSVGGRENTGELFF
once	16	NA	TRBV9	TRBJ2-3	TGTGCCAGCAGCGTAGGGGCTAGTGGGGGCACAGATACGCAGTATTTT	CASSVGASGGTDTQYF
NA	12	NA	TRBV7-2	TRBJ2-3	TGTGCCAGCAGCTCGAACACAGATACGCAGTATTTT	CASSSNTDTQYF
NA	11	TRBD1	TRBV30	TRBJ2-1	TGTGCCCGCAGGGGGTACAATGAGCAGTTCTTC	CARRGYNEQFF
NA	15	NA	TRBV7-2	TRBJ1-4	TGTGCCAGCAGCTTAGTGGGCGGAACTAATGAAAAACTGTTTTTT	CASSLVGGTNEKLFF